The next 27 T cell receptor beta chains were all read from a single sample in a study of cytomegalovirus exposure and HLA in healthy donors. The primer mix had 60 Vbeta and 13 Jbeta primers. The protocol was immunoSEQ multiplex PCR, while the TCRdb copy is restricted to in-frame clones and leaves out a portion. The data contain more than 140,000 clones, approximately 80% of them singletons. The sequencing sample was made of PBMCs. These receptors all stem from a woman in her forties in good health and CMV-seronegative.

The V gene is TRBV5-1, the J gene TRBJ2-1, with TRBD2 matching 7 bases. CDR1 SGHRS and CDR2 YFSETQ come from the germline V gene. J gave up 3 bases and V 1 base, and 7 bases lay outside the gene matches. This CDR3 contains 16 residues. The CDR3 region is CASSLMGSGIYNEQFF. CDR3 bases: TGCGCCAGCAGCTTGATGGGCAGCGGGATCTACAATGAGCAGTTCTTC.

The chain couples TRBV7-2 to TRBJ2-5, with 10 bases fitting TRBD2. CDR3 length equals 15 residues. The junction had 7 bases not matched to a gene; V was cut back by 5 bases and J by 4 bases. Germline V CDR1 and CDR2: SGHTA, FQGNSA. In DNA form, the CDR3 reads TGTGCCAGCAGCCCCAGGACTAGCGGAGGAGAGACCCAGTACTTC. Its protein is CASSPRTSGGETQYF.

V is TRBV11-2 and J is TRBJ2-2; D ambiguous. The CDR3 runs 15 residues. Trimming removed 3 bases from V and 7 bases from J, with 15 bases in between. CDR1 and CDR2 (germline): SGHAT, FQNNGV. CDR3 amino acids: CASSFSRLSGGELFF. The DNA for the CDR3 is TGTGCCAGCAGCTTCTCCCGACTCTCCGGCGGGGAGCTGTTTTTT.

This chain uses TRBV4-2 with TRBJ1-3; unclear D gene. The length of the CDR3 is 15 residues. Trimming pared 0 bases from V and 2 bases from J, leaving 8 bases between. The germline gives CDR1 LGHNA, CDR2 YNFKEQ. CDR3 sequence reads: CASSQDWSTGNTIYF. CDR3 DNA sequence: TGTGCCAGCAGCCAAGATTGGAGTACTGGAAACACCATATATTTT.

This rearrangement joins TRBV29-1 to TRBJ2-7; D is undetermined. Looked up from germline, CDR1 is SQVTM and CDR2 is ANQGSEA. V was cut by 8 bases and J by 7 bases, with 15 bases left in between. The CDR3 is made up of 11 amino acids. The CDR3 loop reads CSIQSPREQYF. In DNA, the CDR3 is TGCAGCATCCAATCCCCGCGGGAGCAGTACTTC.

This chain links TRBV27 with TRBJ2-5, with TRBD2 matching 7 bases. This CDR3 has 15 residues. Per germline, CDR1 MNHEY and CDR2 SMNVEV (reference sequence). Unmatched junction bases numbered 11, after V lost 6 bases and J lost 4 bases. The CDR3 coding sequence is TGTGCCAGCAGCTGGGGGGGGATTCGAGTAGAGACCCAGTACTTC. It encodes CASSWGGIRVETQYF.

The J gene is TRBJ2-7, the V gene TRBV11-1; 10 bases are a match to TRBD1. Germline loops: CDR1 SGHAT, CDR2 FQDESV (reference sequence). The CDR3 runs to 15 residues. After removal of 5 bases from V and 4 bases from J, the junction contained 8 bases not matched to a gene. CDR3 sequence: CASSPRQGAWYEQYF. The CDR3 DNA follows: TGTGCCAGCAGCCCTAGACAGGGGGCTTGGTACGAGCAGTACTTC.

Notes on this clone: Mismatch with germline at one junction end may stem from a read error. This CDR3 is CASSEGATSGRQQFF. Here the CDR3 DNA reads TGTGCTAGCAGCGAGGGGGCGACTAGCGGGAGACAGCAGTTCTTC. The chain has TRBV7-7 and TRBJ2-1; the match to TRBD2 covers 12 bases. Germline CDR1 is SSHAT and CDR2 is FNYEAQ (reference sequence). The CDR3 totals 15 residues.

This chain links TRBV9 with TRBJ2-1; maybe TRBD1 (5 bases). V dropped 4 bases and J dropped 1 base, with 9 bases sitting between them. Per germline, CDR1 SGDLS and CDR2 YYNGEE. This CDR3 is built from 14 residues. The CDR3 protein is CASSPQGSYNEQFF. CDR3 nucleotide sequence: TGTGCCAGCAGCCCCCAGGGATCCTACAATGAGCAGTTCTTC.

The chain joins TRBV7-2 to TRBJ2-1; possible D gene TRBD2, 6 bases. From germline, CDR1 is SGHTA and CDR2 FQGNSA. The CDR3 loop spans 15 amino acids. V was trimmed by 6 bases and J by 8 bases, leaving 20 bases between them. The CDR3 protein is CASRTGPGLLYEQFF. CDR3 DNA: TGTGCCAGCAGGACTGGTCCGGGACTGCTTTATGAGCAGTTCTTC.

V usage is TRBV6-6 and J usage is TRBJ2-2; 7 bases are a match to TRBD1. Per germline, CDR1 MNHNY and CDR2 SVGAGI (reference sequence). The CDR3 spans 13 residues. The trim removed 2 bases at V and 8 bases at J, leaving 2 bases unmatched. CDR3 sequence reads: CASSYDREGELFF. For the CDR3, the DNA is TGTGCCAGCAGTTACGACAGGGAGGGGGAGCTGTTTTTT.

On this clone itself: Compared with germline, one end of the junction differs, possibly owing to a read error. The rearrangement links TRBV7-2 to TRBJ1-1, with 9 bases aligning to TRBD1. Germline-derived CDR1 and CDR2 are SGHTA and FQGNSA. The CDR3 contains 17 residues. As DNA, the CDR3 is TGCGCCAGCAGCCCAGGGACAGGGACGGTGGAGAGCACTGAAGCTTTCTTT. This sequence encodes CASSPGTGTVESTEAFF.

Worth noting for this clone: At one of its ends the junction is not consistent with the germline gene, which may arise from a read error. The V and J genes are TRBV4-1 and TRBJ1-1; D is ambiguous. There are 12 residues in the CDR3. Germline V gene lookup returns CDR1 MGHRA and CDR2 YSYEKL. The DNA of the CDR3 is TGCGCCAGCAGCCAAGATCGGCAACAGCGGGCCTTT. This encodes CASSQDRQQRAF.

The CDR3 sequence: CASSKVRGRPGTEAFF. CDR3 nucleotides: TGTGCCAGCAGCAAAGTGAGGGGGCGGCCCGGCACTGAAGCTTTCTTT. The chain combines TRBV21-1 with TRBJ1-1; the D call in the table, TRBD1, was not verified against the DNA. TRBV21-1 is deemed a pseudogene. The CDR3 loop spans 16 amino acids.

The chain combines TRBV6-1 with TRBJ1-2; D is perhaps TRBD1 (6 bases). The CDR3 totals 15 residues. Trimming removed 7 bases at V and 2 bases at J, with 17 bases between. The germline CDR1 and CDR2 sequences are MNHNS and SASEGT. CDR3 coding DNA: TGTGCCAGCATGCCCGACAGGATCCCAAACTATGGCTACACCTTC. This gives the protein CASMPDRIPNYGYTF.

The rearrangement uses TRBV6-5 and TRBJ2-5, with 7 bases lining up with TRBD1. Trimming removed 6 bases from V and 1 base from J; junction bases left unmatched: 8. This CDR3 spans 15 amino acids. Germline V gene data show CDR1 as MNHEY and CDR2 as SVGAGI. The CDR3 protein is CASSTGTAPQETQYF. In DNA, the CDR3 is TGTGCCAGCAGCACCGGGACAGCACCCCAAGAGACCCAGTACTTC.

The gene calls are TRBV7-3 and TRBJ2-2; 9 bases are shared with TRBD2. This CDR3 region has 15 residues. CDR1 and CDR2 (germline): SGHTA, FQGTGA. The junction had 5 bases not matched to a gene; V was cut back by 5 bases and J by 4 bases. The CDR3 DNA reads as TGTGCCAGCAGCCCCGGACTAGCGACCACCGGGGAGCTGTTTTTT. It translates to CASSPGLATTGELFF.

The chain recombines TRBV28 with TRBJ2-1; 11 nucleotides align to TRBD2. This CDR3 is built from 14 residues. The V gene's germline CDR1 is MDHEN and CDR2 SYDVKM. V dropped 8 bases and J dropped 6; count of bases not matched to a gene: 6. CDR3 nucleotide sequence: TGTGCCAGCTCCCTAGCGGGAGGTAGCAATGAGCAGTTCTTC. This sequence encodes CASSLAGGSNEQFF.

This chain links TRBV4-1 with TRBJ1-1; 9 positions agree with TRBD1. The junction had 1 base not matched to a gene; V was cut back by 0 bases and J by 5 bases. The CDR3 length is 14 residues. Germline CDR1 and CDR2: MGHRA and YSYEKL. CDR3 sequence: CASSQDGTGTEAFF. The CDR3 DNA is TGCGCCAGCAGCCAAGACGGGACAGGGACTGAAGCTTTCTTT.

This chain connects TRBV5-1 to TRBJ2-7, with 7 bases matching TRBD1. The J segment lost 2 bases and the V segment lost 4 bases, leaving 9 bases of the junction unmatched. Germline V gene data show CDR1 as SGHRS and CDR2 as YFSETQ. This CDR3 has 15 amino acids. The CDR3 loop is CASSPMTGLTYEQYF. The CDR3 DNA is TGCGCCAGCAGCCCCATGACAGGGTTGACCTACGAGCAGTACTTC.

Within the sample, this clone is medium-sized. The chain uses TRBV19 and TRBJ2-3, with D possibly being TRBD2 (5 bases). Trimming shortened V by 2 bases and J by 4 bases, and 13 bases separated the two germline ends. CDR1 and CDR2 (germline): LNHDA, SQIVND (reference sequence). This CDR3 has 15 amino acids. The DNA for the CDR3 is TGTGCCAGTAGTATAACCGGAGGATCCGCAGATACGCAGTATTTT. Amino acid sequence: CASSITGGSADTQYF.

The genes are TRBV5-1 and TRBJ2-3, with a tentative D call TRBD2 (6 bases). The CDR3 runs 13 residues. V gave up 1 base and J gave up 6 bases, with 9 bases separating them. Per germline, CDR1 SGHRS and CDR2 YFSETQ. In DNA, the CDR3 is TGCGCCAGCAGCTTGTCGGGGGAGGATACGCAGTATTTT. Translating gives CASSLSGEDTQYF.

This chain joins TRBV21-1 and TRBJ2-3; TRBD2, the table's D call, was not compared with the DNA. TRBV21-1 is given as a pseudogene. This CDR3 is built from 16 residues. The CDR3 protein is CASSKSPSGRTDTQYF. The CDR3 DNA reads as TGTGCCAGCAGCAAATCGCCTAGCGGGAGAACAGATACGCAGTATTTT.

The DNA of the CDR3 is TGCGCCAGCAGCGTAGTAATTTACAATGAGCAGTTCTTC. Its protein is CASSVVIYNEQFF. The chain links TRBV5-1 to TRBJ2-1, with D unclear. Trimming stripped 4 bases from V and 4 bases from J, with 9 bases between. Germline-derived CDR1 and CDR2 are SGHRS and YFSETQ. This CDR3 is 13 amino acids long.

The rearrangement uses TRBV6-6 and TRBJ1-1, with D tentatively TRBD1 (6 bases). Germline V lookup: CDR1 MNHNY, CDR2 SVGAGI (reference sequence). The CDR3 runs to 14 residues. Trimming took off 5 bases at V and 0 bases at J, with 10 bases between the two ends. The CDR3 DNA sequence: TGTGCCAGCAGTAAGGACAGTTTGAACACTGAAGCTTTCTTT. It encodes CASSKDSLNTEAFF.

The CDR3 region has the DNA TGCGCCAGCAGCTTTGGACTAGCGGAACGGGGGGATGAGCAGTTCTTC. Translating gives CASSFGLAERGDEQFF. The J gene is TRBJ2-1, the V gene TRBV5-1, with 10 bases lining up with TRBD2. Germline V gene sequence: CDR1 SGHRS, CDR2 YFSETQ. CDR3 length: 16 residues. After removal of 2 bases from V and 8 bases from J, the junction contained 10 bases not matched to a gene.

V and J are TRBV10-3 and TRBJ2-3, with D maybe TRBD2 (6 bases). The CDR3 contains 16 residues. Germline lookup yields CDR1 ENHRY and CDR2 SYGVKD. Trimming removed 0 bases from V and 4 bases from J, with 14 bases in between. CDR3 residues: CAISESIAGSSDTQYF. DNA of the CDR3: TGTGCCATCAGTGAGTCGATTGCGGGGAGTTCAGATACGCAGTATTTT.